The 2 T cell receptor beta chains below all came from one sample that was sequenced in a study of blood T cell repertoires in COVID-19. TCRdb's copy holds only in-frame clones and misses some; the assay was immunoSEQ multiplex PCR. In the table there are under 200,000 clones, 70% to 90% of which are singletons. Sequencing was performed on peripheral blood. The receptors were sampled from a woman aged 80 or older with COVID-19, enrolled during active disease.

The chain uses TRBV11-3 and TRBJ1-6; D is uncertain. This CDR3 contains 17 residues. Trimming pared 5 bases from V and 1 base from J, leaving 15 bases between. CDR1 is SGHNT and CDR2 is YENEEA in the germline V gene. The CDR3 reads CASSGGQARSYNSPLHF. CDR3 nucleotides: TGTGCCAGCAGCGGAGGGCAGGCACGGTCCTATAATTCACCCCTCCACTTT.

The chain carries TRBV12-5 and TRBJ2-2, with a tentative D call TRBD2 (9 bases). V lost 7 bases and J lost 3, with 21 bases in between. The germline CDR1 and CDR2 sequences are LGHNT and FRNRAP. This CDR3 contains 17 residues. CDR3 sequence: CASAQGAGGPYTGELFF. The CDR3 bases are TGTGCTAGTGCCCAGGGGGCGGGAGGGCCTTACACCGGGGAGCTGTTTTTT.